Listed below are T cell receptor beta chains from one sample, sequenced in a study of CD8 T cells in Susac syndrome. MiXCR, run by TCRdb on the immunoSEQ multiplex PCR reads, gives a single entry per CDR3 protein. The sample has over 100,000 distinct CDR3 sequences; around 92% are singletons. The sample consisted of CD8+ T cells from PBMCs. These receptors were taken from a human donor in good health. Both conserved end residues are trimmed from each CDR3. The listing skips clone size in some rows; elsewhere it reads once, few, many or a size class.

.,TRBV7-3,13,TRBJ2-2,ASSQRQGGTGELF
.,TRBV6-5,13,TRBJ2-6,ASSGQSSGANVLT
.,TRBV14,11,TRBJ2-1,ASSQANVPEQF
.,TRBV2,11,TRBJ1-1,ASHRTGNTEAF
.,TRBV5-1,12,TRBJ1-1,ASKRDRANTEAF
.,TRBV19,11,TRBJ1-4,ASSWAGNEKLF
.,TRBV7-6,13,TRBJ2-1,ASSSRLADYNEQF
.,TRBV28,11,TRBJ2-7,ATKGALNYEQY
once,TRBV11-1,13,TRBJ2-7,ASSWLSGSLGEQY
.,TRBV7-8,12,TRBJ2-7,ASSARGGTYEQY
.,TRBV29-1,12,TRBJ1-4,SAGAQGTNEKLF
.,TRBV20-1,12,TRBJ2-2,SARISGVTGELF
.,TRBV6-2/TRBV6-3,11,TRBJ1-2,ASREDANYGYT
.,TRBV5-1,15,TRBJ2-3,ASRPFPSGKNTDTQY
once,TRBV7-3,13,TRBJ1-5,ASSPQGGSNQPQH
.,TRBV12-3/TRBV12-4,9,TRBJ2-1,ASSLVQEQF
.,TRBV12-3/TRBV12-4,12,TRBJ2-7,ASRGQGERREQY
.,TRBV20-1,16,TRBJ2-5,SVGLRSSGGAGQETQY
few,TRBV12-5,13,TRBJ2-7,ASGIPQGPTYEQY
.,TRBV6-2/TRBV6-3,11,TRBJ2-1,ASSGTSGRGAF
.,TRBV12-3/TRBV12-4,12,TRBJ1-1,ASSLEQGPPEAF
.,TRBV7-2,12,TRBJ2-3,ASSLGTSTDTQY
.,TRBV15,12,TRBJ2-2,ATMGQSNTGELF
.,TRBV12-3/TRBV12-4,14,TRBJ1-2,ASSLAMGQGMSGYT
.,TRBV24-1,13,TRBJ2-3,ATSEQTGGTDTQY
.,TRBV29-1,12,TRBJ2-7,SVERGDNPYEQY
once,TRBV7-2,11,TRBJ1-1,ASTEGGRVEAF
.,TRBV11-1,13,TRBJ1-6,ASSLSTGGNSPLH
.,TRBV5-1,15,TRBJ2-3,ASSLNSGKGVTDTQY